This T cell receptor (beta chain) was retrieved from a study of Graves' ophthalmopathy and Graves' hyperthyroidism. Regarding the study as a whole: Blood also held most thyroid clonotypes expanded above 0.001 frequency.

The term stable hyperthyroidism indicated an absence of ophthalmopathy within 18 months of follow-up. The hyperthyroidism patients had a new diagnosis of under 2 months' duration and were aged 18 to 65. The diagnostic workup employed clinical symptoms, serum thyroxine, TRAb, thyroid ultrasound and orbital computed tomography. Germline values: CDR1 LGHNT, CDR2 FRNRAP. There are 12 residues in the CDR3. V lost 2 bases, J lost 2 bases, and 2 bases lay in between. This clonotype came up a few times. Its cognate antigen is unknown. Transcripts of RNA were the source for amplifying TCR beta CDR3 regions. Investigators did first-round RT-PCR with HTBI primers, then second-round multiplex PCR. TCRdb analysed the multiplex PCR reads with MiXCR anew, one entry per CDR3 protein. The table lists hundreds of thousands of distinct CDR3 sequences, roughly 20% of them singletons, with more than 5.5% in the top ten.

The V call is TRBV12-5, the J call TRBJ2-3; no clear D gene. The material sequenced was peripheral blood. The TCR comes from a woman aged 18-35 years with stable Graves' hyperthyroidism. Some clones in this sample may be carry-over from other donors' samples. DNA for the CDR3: TGTGCTAGTGGTTTGATCACAGATACGCAGTATTTT. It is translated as CASGLITDTQYF.